Listed here is a single T cell receptor beta chain. Its antigen is not known. Germline-derived CDR1 and CDR2 are MNHNY and SVGAGI (reference sequence). The V gene end was trimmed by 0 bases and the J gene end by 4 bases; junction bases not matched to a gene: 2. The CDR3 contains 14 residues. This entry comes from a study of cytomegalovirus exposure and HLA in healthy donors. Primers: 60 Vbeta forward and 13 Jbeta reverse. The repertoire was sequenced with immunoSEQ multiplex PCR; TCRdb's copy has only in-frame clones and lacks some. The repertoire has 85,000 to 120,000 clones, around 70% of them found once; the top ten carry approximately 0.8%. The study, taken as a whole, reports: The study designated 150 or so TCR beta chains cytomegalovirus-associated. TCR beta V- and J-gene trimming was later associated with a missense DCLRE1C variant.

Regarding donors, all were healthy bone marrow donors. At the time of sampling, donors were nominally healthy, though unrecorded immune exposures were likely. Sequenced material: PBMCs. The clonotype comes from a boy aged 5-17 years in good health and CMV-seronegative. This sequence joins TRBV6-6 and TRBJ1-1; 7 nucleotides line up with TRBD1. Here the CDR3 DNA reads TGTGCCAGCAGTTACTCGCAGGGGGGCACTGAAGCTTTCTTT. Protein sequence: CASSYSQGGTEAFF.